This T cell receptor beta chain derives from a study of blood T cell repertoires in COVID-19. Patients from Seattle were sampled longitudinally, starting during active infection. Authors' methods: For nucleated cells, counts were estimated from reference gene primer amplification. Sequenced by immunoSEQ multiplex PCR; TCRdb stores in-frame clones only, minus some. The DNA was the basis for D and trimming; V, J and clone size are from that table. The sample has around 120,000 clones, 90% seen once. V dropped 3 bases and J dropped 1; count of bases not matched to a gene: 6. The germline gives CDR1 SGHTA, CDR2 FQGTGA. CDR3 size: 17 residues.

The gene calls are TRBV7-3 and TRBJ2-3; 11 bases align to TRBD2. The specimen sequenced was peripheral blood. This TCR was recovered from a man in his sixties with COVID-19, enrolled during active disease. The CDR3 nucleotides are TGTGCCAGCAGCTTTGCGCCTAGCGGGAGGCGCACAGATACGCAGTATTTT. It translates to CASSFAPSGRRTDTQYF.